Below, 21 T cell receptor beta chains from the same sample are listed, as sequenced in a study of beta chain features in type 1 diabetes. The isolated RNA, all of it, was reverse transcribed, so expressed TCRB transcripts were what got sequenced. Sequencing used immunoSEQ multiplex PCR; TCRdb keeps in-frame clones, though not all of them. This table holds approximately 260,000 clones, about a fifth found once. General study points: Moderately but significantly shorter TCRB CDR3s were found in Type 1 diabetes patients in all four CD4+ subsets.

Antigen specificity for these receptors is unknown. The sequenced sample was naive CD4+ T cells from blood. These receptors originate from a woman in her thirties or forties with type 1 diabetes.

A few counts support this clone. V is TRBV6-5 and J is TRBJ1-2; 7 positions match TRBD1. Germline V lookup: CDR1 MNHEY, CDR2 SVGAGI. V was clipped by 5 bases and J by 4 bases; unmatched bases: 4. The CDR3 totals 13 residues. CDR3 nucleotides: TGTGCCAGCAGTGGGGGACAGCGCTATGGCTACACCTTC. As protein: CASSGGQRYGYTF.

This clone appeared a single time. This rearrangement joins TRBV27 to TRBJ1-5, with 7 bases that match TRBD1. The CDR3 has 15 amino acids. CDR1 is MNHEY and CDR2 is SMNVEV in the germline V gene (reference sequence). J gave up 11 bases and V 6 bases, and 16 bases lay outside the gene matches. CDR3 amino acids: CASSSPGTESLAQHF. CDR3 nucleotide sequence: TGTGCCAGCAGCTCTCCCGGGACAGAATCCCTGGCCCAGCATTTT.

This chain joins TRBV6-5 and TRBJ1-5; 7 bases are shared with TRBD1. Germline V lookup: CDR1 MNHEY, CDR2 SVGAGI. V was clipped by 5 bases and J by 6 bases; unmatched bases: 10. The CDR3 is 15 residues long. This CDR3 reads CASSHDRARGQPQHF. The DNA for the CDR3 is TGTGCCAGCAGTCACGACAGGGCTCGCGGTCAGCCCCAGCATTTT.

The chain combines TRBV4-3 with TRBJ2-6, with 9 positions matching TRBD1. CDR3 length: 16 residues. Losses at the gene ends were 7 bases for V and 0 bases for J; bases not matched to a gene: 4. Germline V gene data show CDR1 as LGHNA and CDR2 as YSLEER. The CDR3 DNA is TGCGCCAGCACCTTGACAGGGGGCTCTGGGGCCAACGTCCTGACTTTC. Residues: CASTLTGGSGANVLTF.

The chain joins TRBV4-1 to TRBJ2-7; 11 bases map to TRBD2. The V segment lost 4 bases and the J segment 6 bases; nucleotides outside the gene matches: 8. CDR3 size: 15 residues. Germline lookup yields CDR1 MGHRA and CDR2 YSYEKL. In nucleotides, the CDR3 is TGCGCCAGCAGCCCTCTCCTAGCGGGAGGAACCGAGCAGTACTTC. Translation: CASSPLLAGGTEQYF.

The chain has TRBV25-1 and TRBJ2-7; tentative D call: TRBD1 (6 bases). Deletions cut 6 bases from V and 3 bases from J, with 9 bases between. Germline V lookup: CDR1 MGHDK, CDR2 SYGVNS. The CDR3 has 12 residues. CDR3 loop: CASRGTLYEQYF. CDR3 nucleotides: TGTGCCAGCAGGGGGACACTCTACGAGCAGTACTTC.

The V gene is TRBV9, the J gene TRBJ2-6; D is possibly TRBD1 (5 bases). The V end was cut by 6 bases, the J end by 0 bases, with 10 bases between. This CDR3 region has 15 residues. Germline V lookup: CDR1 SGDLS, CDR2 YYNGEE. CDR3 amino acids: CASTRQTSGANVLTF. The CDR3 coding sequence is TGTGCCAGCACCAGACAGACCTCTGGGGCCAACGTCCTGACTTTC.

The rearrangement joins TRBV15 to TRBJ1-5; D is possibly TRBD1 (6 bases). With 8 bases removed from V and 6 bases from J, the gap between germline ends came to 11 bases. CDR1 is LNHNV and CDR2 is YYDKDF in the germline V gene (reference sequence). CDR3 length equals 12 residues. CDR3 nucleotides: TGTGCCACCGCCTCAGGGGTTCAGCCCCAGCATTTT. Translating it yields CATASGVQPQHF.

J is TRBJ1-5 and V is TRBV28; D is undetermined. The V and J ends lost 1 base and 1 base respectively, with 5 bases between them. CDR1 MDHEN and CDR2 SYDVKM come from the germline V gene. The CDR3 spans 14 residues. CDR3 nucleotides: TGTGCCAGCAGTTTATTAGTCAGCAATCAGCCCCAGCATTTT. Amino acids: CASSLLVSNQPQHF. The entire variable domain, with the rest obtained from reference TRBV28 and TRBJ1-5, is as follows: DVKVTQSSRYLVKRTGEKVFLECVQDMDHENMFWYRQDPGLGLRLIYFSYDVKMKEKGDIPEGYSVSREKKERFSLILESASTNQTSMYLCASSLLVSNQPQHFGDGTRLSIL.

CDR3 residues: CASRIEGAGSTEAFF. In DNA form, the CDR3 reads TGTGCCAGCAGGATAGAAGGGGCAGGGTCCACTGAAGCTTTCTTT. The chain has TRBV2 and TRBJ1-1; perhaps TRBD1 as D (5 bases). Germline lookup yields CDR1 SNHLY and CDR2 FYNNEI. The length of the CDR3 is 15 residues. The V and J ends lost 6 bases and 4 bases respectively, with 18 bases between them.

This clone appeared a few times. The rearrangement uses TRBV9 and TRBJ1-4; D is ambiguous. CDR3 size: 17 residues. Germline CDR1 SGDLS, CDR2 YYNGEE. V was shortened by 1 base and J by 0 bases, with 13 bases between the two germline ends. CDR3 region: CASSVYPRVSTNEKLFF. CDR3 in DNA: TGTGCCAGCAGCGTATATCCTCGAGTCTCAACTAATGAAAAACTGTTTTTT. Based on the CDR3 plus reference TRBV9 and TRBJ1-4, the full variable domain is DSGVTQTPKHLITATGQRVTLRCSPRSGDLSVYWYQQSLDQGLQFLIQYYNGEERAKGNILERFSAQQFPDLHSELNLSSLELGDSALYFCASSVYPRVSTNEKLFFGSGTQLSVL.

This clone has a single count. This chain uses TRBV9 with TRBJ1-6; maybe TRBD1 (5 bases). The CDR3 consists of 15 residues. Per the germline V gene, CDR1 is SGDLS and CDR2 is YYNGEE. Trimming removed 0 bases at V and 8 bases at J, with 12 bases between. DNA for the CDR3: TGTGCCAGCAGCGTAGTGGGAGGGGAGGATTCACCCCTCCACTTT. This translates into CASSVVGGEDSPLHF.

This clone was counted only a few times. J is TRBJ1-4 and V is TRBV29-1, with D tentatively TRBD1 (5 bases). The CDR3 loop spans 14 amino acids. Germline-derived CDR1 and CDR2 are SQVTM and ANQGSEA. Deletions cut 0 bases from V and 4 bases from J, with 9 bases between. The CDR3: CSVEERGNNEKLFF. Written as DNA, the CDR3 is TGCAGCGTTGAAGAACGGGGGAATAATGAAAAACTGTTTTTT.

The chain employs TRBV7-9 and TRBJ2-3; no clear D gene. This CDR3 comprises 15 residues. The germline V gene encodes CDR1 SEHNR and CDR2 FQNEAQ (reference sequence). Trimming cost V 7 bases and J 0 bases, with 14 bases left between them. In nucleotides, the CDR3 is TGTGCCAGCATCAAATCAAGCTTTAGCACAGATACGCAGTATTTT. It encodes CASIKSSFSTDTQYF.

The chain uses TRBV6-5 and TRBJ2-1; 15 bases line up with TRBD2. This CDR3 is built from 15 residues. The V gene's germline CDR1 is MNHEY and CDR2 SVGAGI. Germline trimming cut 5 bases from V and 13 bases from J; bases unmatched to any gene: 9. The CDR3 is CASSPPGLAGGIQFF. CDR3 DNA sequence: TGTGCCAGCAGTCCCCCGGGACTAGCGGGAGGAATTCAGTTCTTC.

V usage is TRBV18 and J usage is TRBJ1-5; D is ambiguous. Germline V gives CDR1 KGHSH, CDR2 LQKENI. This CDR3 is 14 amino acids long. Between the trimmed V and J ends, which lost 2 bases and 2 bases, there was a span of 7 bases. CDR3 loop: CASSPSAGNQPQHF. The CDR3 DNA reads as TGTGCCAGCTCACCATCGGCGGGCAATCAGCCCCAGCATTTT.

CDR3 DNA sequence: TGTGCCAGCAAAAGGACAGGGGGCGATGAGCAGTTCTTC. Translation: CASKRTGGDEQFF. The V and J genes are TRBV2 and TRBJ2-1; 11 nucleotides line up with TRBD1. Germline V gene data show CDR1 as SNHLY and CDR2 as FYNNEI. The CDR3 sequence is 13 residues long. V gave up 7 bases and J gave up 8 bases; unmatched junction bases: 4.

This chain joins TRBV25-1 and TRBJ2-1; 7 bases align to TRBD1. The CDR3 covers 16 residues. Germline CDR1 is MGHDK and CDR2 is SYGVNS. The V and J ends lost 4 bases and 0 bases, in that order; junction bases with no gene match: 6. Here the CDR3 reads CASSGTTGSSYNEQFF. For the CDR3, the DNA is TGTGCCAGCAGTGGAACGACAGGGAGCTCCTACAATGAGCAGTTCTTC. The entire variable domain, with the rest obtained from reference TRBV25-1 and TRBJ2-1, is as follows: EADIYQTPRYLVIGTGKKITLECSQTMGHDKMYWYQQDPGMELHLIHYSYGVNSTEKGDLSSESTVSRIRTEHFPLTLESARPSHTSQYLCASSGTTGSSYNEQFFGPGTRLTVL.

The table lists this clone with a few counts. The J gene is TRBJ2-5, the V gene TRBV7-2, with 13 bases aligning to TRBD2. CDR1 and CDR2 (germline): SGHTA, FQGNSA. CDR3 length: 18 residues. The V and J ends lost 5 bases and 4 bases, in that order; junction bases with no gene match: 13. The DNA of the CDR3 is TGTGCCAGCAGCCGAACTGTCAGAGGACTAGCGGGAGTAGAGACCCAGTACTTC. This codes for CASSRTVRGLAGVETQYF.

The chain employs TRBV7-9 and TRBJ1-6; TRBD1 agrees at 8 bases. Per germline, CDR1 SEHNR and CDR2 FQNEAQ (reference sequence). This CDR3 is 15 amino acids long. Germline trimming cut 4 bases from V and 7 bases from J; bases unmatched to any gene: 6. The CDR3 loop is CASSSQQGANSPLHF. In DNA form, the CDR3 reads TGTGCCAGCAGCTCCCAGCAGGGGGCCAATTCACCCCTCCACTTT.

This chain's CDR3 is CASSLVRREVRETQYF. The DNA of the CDR3 is TGTGCCAGCAGCTTAGTGAGGCGGGAGGTGAGGGAGACCCAGTACTTC. The chain links TRBV7-2 to TRBJ2-5, with 8 bases aligning to TRBD2. This CDR3 spans 16 amino acids. Per germline, CDR1 SGHTA and CDR2 FQGNSA. V gave up 1 base and J gave up 5 bases; unmatched junction bases: 9.